Below, 26 T cell receptor beta chains from the same sample are listed, as sequenced in a study of blood T cell repertoires in COVID-19 (TCRdb year 2020). Library method: the immunoSEQ multiplex PCR assay. Sourced from immuneACCESS, this table was stored by TCRdb with only in-frame sequences that have V and J called. A share of the clones is absent; for the studies checked, an unresolved V gene accounts for under half, and the remainder has no known explanation. Present in this sample are 43,000 or so clones, roughly 87% of which were seen just once. Under 25% of the sample belongs to the ten largest clones. Input material: peripheral blood. The receptors originated from an older woman with acute or convalescent COVID-19.

V usage is TRBV7-2 and J usage is TRBJ2-5; maybe TRBD1 (5 bases). Germline V lookup: CDR1 SGHTA, CDR2 FQGNSA. The CDR3 loop spans 13 amino acids. V lost 4 bases and J 1 base, leaving 7 bases between the germline ends. In DNA, the CDR3 is TGTGCCAGCAGCTCCAGGGTCCAAGAGACCCAGTACTTC. This gives the protein CASSSRVQETQYF.

V is TRBV5-4 and J is TRBJ2-3; 8 positions agree with TRBD2. Trimming cost V 4 bases and J 0 bases; bases outside gene matches: 7. The CDR3 totals 16 residues. From germline, CDR1 is SGHNT and CDR2 YYREEE (reference sequence). CDR3 DNA: TGTGCCAGCAGCACCCAGCGGGGGATGAGCACAGATACGCAGTATTTT. Residues: CASSTQRGMSTDTQYF.

The chain carries TRBV20-1 and TRBJ1-2; 8 bases fit TRBD1. Trimming removed 3 bases from V and 4 bases from J; junction bases left unmatched: 4. There are 13 residues in the CDR3. Germline assignment: CDR1 DFQATT and CDR2 SNEGSKA (reference sequence). CDR3 protein: CSASQGAAYGYTF. The DNA of the CDR3 is TGCAGTGCTAGTCAGGGGGCGGCCTATGGCTACACCTTC.

This sequence joins TRBV5-1 and TRBJ1-2; unclear D gene. This CDR3 has 13 amino acids. Germline lookup yields CDR1 SGHRS and CDR2 YFSETQ. Between the trimmed V and J ends, which lost 1 base and 1 base, there was a span of 5 bases. The CDR3 spells CASSLSFNYGYTF. The CDR3 DNA reads as TGCGCCAGCAGCTTGTCATTTAACTATGGCTACACCTTC.

This chain uses TRBV2 with TRBJ1-5; unclear D gene. The CDR3 sequence is 12 residues long. Germline CDR1 is SNHLY and CDR2 is FYNNEI. The V end lost 3 bases, the J end lost 5 bases, and 5 bases lay between the germline ends. DNA of the CDR3: TGTGCCAGCAGTGAGAGCTATCAGCCCCAGCATTTT. It codes for CASSESYQPQHF. Full variable domain (remainder filled in from reference TRBV2 and TRBJ1-5): EPEVTQTPSHQVTQMGQEVILRCVPISNHLYFYWYRQILGQKVEFLVSFYNNEISEKSEIFDDQFSVERPDGSNFTLKIRSTKLEDSAMYFCASSESYQPQHFGDGTRLSIL.

The chain employs TRBV5-1 and TRBJ2-7, with no clear D. The CDR3 contains 15 residues. The germline V gene encodes CDR1 SGHRS and CDR2 YFSETQ. V was pared by 0 bases and J by 0 bases, with 10 bases between. CDR3 nucleotides: TGCGCCAGCAGCTTGGGGGCAGGTAGCTCCTACGAGCAGTACTTC. Amino acid sequence: CASSLGAGSSYEQYF.

The chain recombines TRBV27 with TRBJ1-3, with TRBD1 matching over 9 bases. V shed 6 bases, J shed 4 bases, and the junction held 4 bases outside the gene matches. This CDR3 is built from 14 residues. Germline CDR1 is MNHEY and CDR2 is SMNVEV (reference sequence). The CDR3 loop reads CASRSGTGGNTIYF. The CDR3 nucleotides read TGTGCCAGCAGGTCCGGGACAGGGGGAAACACCATATATTTT.

In DNA, the CDR3 is TGTGCCAGCAGCTCCGGACAGGGGCTAAAACTGTTTTTT. Translating gives CASSSGQGLKLFF. The genes are TRBV7-8 and TRBJ1-4; 9 nucleotides line up with TRBD1. V lost 4 bases, J lost 10 bases, and 4 bases stayed unmatched. This CDR3 is 13 amino acids long. The V gene's germline CDR1 is SGHVS and CDR2 FQNEAQ.

This chain uses TRBV9 with TRBJ2-1; possibly TRBD2 for D (5 bases). The CDR3 runs 15 residues. Trimming cost V 6 bases and J 0 bases, with 13 bases left between them. Germline V gene sequence: CDR1 SGDLS, CDR2 YYNGEE. The CDR3 DNA is TGTGCCAGCAATGGCGGGTGGAGCTCCTACAATGAGCAGTTCTTC. Translated, it gives CASNGGWSSYNEQFF.

This chain joins TRBV19 and TRBJ1-1, with 9 positions matching TRBD1. The junction had 4 bases not matched to a gene; V was cut back by 5 bases and J by 6 bases. This CDR3 has 13 amino acids. Looked up from germline, CDR1 is LNHDA and CDR2 is SQIVND (reference sequence). DNA of the CDR3: TGTGCCAGTAGTTACAGGGGGCAGGCTGAAGCTTTCTTT. Encoded protein: CASSYRGQAEAFF. Using reference TRBV19 and TRBJ1-1 for the parts outside the CDR3, the full variable domain is DGGITQSPKYLFRKEGQNVTLSCEQNLNHDAMYWYRQDPGQGLRLIYYSQIVNDFQKGDIAEGYSVSREKKESFPLTVTSAQKNPTAFYLCASSYRGQAEAFFGQGTRLTVV.

The rearrangement uses TRBV7-3 and TRBJ1-5, with D tentatively TRBD1 (5 bases). Germline CDR1 and CDR2: SGHTA and FQGTGA. The CDR3 covers 13 residues. Trimming removed 0 bases at V and 9 bases at J, with 9 bases between. CDR3 DNA sequence: TGTGCCAGCAGCTTAACAAGGGACTGGCCCCAGCATTTT. Translated, it gives CASSLTRDWPQHF. Full variable domain (rest looked up from reference TRBV7-3 and TRBJ1-5): GAGVSQTPSNKVTEKGKYVELRCDPISGHTALYWYRQSLGQGPEFLIYFQGTGAADDSGLPNDRFFAVRPEGSVSTLKIQRTERGDSAVYLCASSLTRDWPQHFGDGTRLSIL.

The table lists this clone with a few counts. The genes are TRBV7-8 and TRBJ2-7; TRBD1 matches at 10 bases. The CDR3 length is 14 residues. From germline, CDR1 is SGHVS and CDR2 FQNEAQ. Trimming at V came to 3 bases and at J to 5 bases, leaving 4 bases not matched to a gene. DNA for the CDR3: TGTGCCAGCAGCTTCAGGGACAGGGGCAACGAGCAGTACTTC. Its protein product is CASSFRDRGNEQYF.

The chain couples TRBV2 to TRBJ2-1, with 13 nucleotides matching TRBD2. The germline CDR1 and CDR2 sequences are SNHLY and FYNNEI. Germline trimming cut 4 bases from V and 4 bases from J; bases unmatched to any gene: 1. The CDR3 length is 15 residues. CDR3 nucleotides: TGTGCCAGCAGTGGGACTAGCGGGGGTTACAATGAGCAGTTCTTC. Residues: CASSGTSGGYNEQFF.

The chain uses TRBV7-6 and TRBJ2-7; 10 nucleotides line up with TRBD2. Germline V CDR1 and CDR2: SGHVS, FNYEAQ. V dropped 4 bases and J dropped 3; count of bases not matched to a gene: 9. There are 16 residues in the CDR3. The CDR3 DNA reads as TGTGCCAGCAGCTCGCTAGCGGGGGTGGGTGGCTACGAGCAGTACTTC. It encodes CASSSLAGVGGYEQYF.

V usage is TRBV7-8 and J usage is TRBJ1-1; D remains unclear. The CDR3 is 17 residues long. Trimming removed 0 bases from V and 0 bases from J, with 14 bases in between. The germline V gene encodes CDR1 SGHVS and CDR2 FQNEAQ. CDR3: CASSLAGAGTMNTEAFF. Here the CDR3 DNA reads TGTGCCAGCAGCTTAGCTGGCGCAGGTACCATGAACACTGAAGCTTTCTTT.

V usage is TRBV2 and J usage is TRBJ2-7; D is possibly TRBD1 (6 bases). V lost 6 bases and J lost 4, with 13 bases in between. The V gene's germline CDR1 is SNHLY and CDR2 FYNNEI. The CDR3 is 13 residues long. The CDR3 spells CASSLRDIYEQYF. The CDR3 DNA reads as TGTGCCAGCAGCCTCCGGGACATATACGAGCAGTACTTC.

This chain links TRBV5-5 with TRBJ1-1, with D maybe TRBD1 (5 bases). The CDR3 is 15 residues long. Trimming left V 1 base short and J 0 bases short, with 10 bases between. Germline CDR1 reads SGHKS; CDR2 reads YYEKEE (reference sequence). The chain's CDR3 is CASSLTAGMNTEAFF. Here the CDR3 DNA reads TGTGCCAGCAGCTTGACGGCAGGGATGAACACTGAAGCTTTCTTT.

The chain carries TRBV29-1 and TRBJ1-2; D ambiguous. This CDR3 is built from 13 residues. The V end was cut by 2 bases, the J end by 8 bases, with 15 bases between. The V gene's germline CDR1 is SQVTM and CDR2 ANQGSEA. The DNA for the CDR3 is TGCAGCGTTGAACCCACGGGGATGGGGGGCTACACCTTC. Translated: CSVEPTGMGGYTF.

The chain recombines TRBV7-9 with TRBJ1-5; a possible D gene is TRBD1 (5 bases). Deletions cut 1 base from V and 0 bases from J, with 10 bases between. The CDR3 is 16 amino acids. Germline V CDR1 and CDR2: SEHNR, FQNEAQ (reference sequence). The CDR3 DNA follows: TGTGCCAGCAGCTTAGATGCAGGGCTTAGCAATCAGCCCCAGCATTTT. It encodes CASSLDAGLSNQPQHF.

V and J are TRBV4-1 and TRBJ2-3; TRBD2 matches at 8 bases. The CDR3 length is 16 residues. The trim removed 1 base at V and 3 bases at J, leaving 6 bases unmatched. Germline loops: CDR1 MGHRA, CDR2 YSYEKL. CDR3 sequence reads: CASSQAPSGGTDTQYF. CDR3 bases: TGCGCCAGCAGCCAAGCCCCTTCGGGGGGGACAGATACGCAGTATTTT.

V is TRBV6-1 and J is TRBJ1-4; D is perhaps TRBD1 (6 bases). Germline CDR1 and CDR2: MNHNS and SASEGT. V dropped 3 bases and J dropped 8 bases, with 16 bases sitting between them. There are 15 residues in the CDR3. The CDR3 reads CASSEGRGVWEKLFF. The DNA of the CDR3 is TGTGCCAGCAGTGAGGGCAGGGGCGTTTGGGAAAAACTGTTTTTT.

The V and J genes are TRBV12-3 or TRBV12-4 and TRBJ2-7; no clear D gene. Trimming stripped 5 bases from V and 4 bases from J, with 6 bases between. The CDR3 covers 11 residues. The CDR3 is CASSDGYEQYF. The CDR3 DNA is TGTGCCAGCAGTGACGGGTACGAGCAGTACTTC.

The chain recombines TRBV4-3 with TRBJ2-3; weak D call: TRBD1 (5 bases). Trimming stripped 3 bases from V and 0 bases from J, with 13 bases between. CDR1 and CDR2 (germline): LGHNA, YSLEER. The length of the CDR3 is 16 residues. The CDR3 sequence is CASSHGAGSSTDTQYF. CDR3 DNA sequence: TGCGCCAGCAGCCATGGGGCCGGCTCTAGCACAGATACGCAGTATTTT.

The chain combines TRBV27 with TRBJ2-1; 9 bases align to TRBD2. This CDR3 region has 17 residues. V was pared by 8 bases and J by 10 bases, with 21 bases of the junction left unmatched. The germline V gene encodes CDR1 MNHEY and CDR2 SMNVEV (reference sequence). The CDR3 nucleotides are TGTGCCAGCCATGGGTCCCCCGGCGCGGGGGGGCCGGGGGAGCAGTTCTTC. Its protein is CASHGSPGAGGPGEQFF.

The rearrangement joins TRBV19 to TRBJ1-1, with no clear D. The CDR3 spans 13 residues. From germline, CDR1 is LNHDA and CDR2 SQIVND (reference sequence). V was trimmed by 4 bases and J by 8 bases, leaving 14 bases between them. The CDR3 sequence: CASSKRHGEEAFF. Here the CDR3 DNA reads TGTGCCAGTAGTAAACGGCATGGGGAGGAAGCTTTCTTT.

This clone was detected a few times. The chain recombines TRBV7-9 with TRBJ2-2, with 8 bases fitting TRBD2. V was clipped by 5 bases and J by 4 bases; unmatched bases: 9. Germline V gives CDR1 SEHNR, CDR2 FQNEAQ (reference sequence). The CDR3 is 16 amino acids. CDR3 sequence reads: CASSPRTSSSTGELFF. In DNA form, the CDR3 reads TGTGCCAGCAGCCCTCGGACTAGCTCGAGCACCGGGGAGCTGTTTTTT.